These 18 T cell receptor beta chains came from one sample sequenced in a study of CD8 T cells in ankylosing spondylitis. Points from the study as a whole: A TCR beta motif of eight or nine highly homologous variants seemed to mark ankylosing spondylitis blood.

MiXCR was run by TCRdb on the 5' RACE reads, yielding one entry per CDR3 protein. Of 450,000 to 550,000 distinct CDR3 sequences listed, roughly 5.2% are singletons. For these TCRs, the target antigens are not known. The sequenced material came from blood, either unsorted or a sorted T cell fraction (not recorded which). These receptors originate from a male donor with ankylosing spondylitis.

This clonotype was counted at least ten times. The gene calls are TRBV28 and TRBJ2-2; D unclear. There are 13 residues in the CDR3. V dropped 5 bases and J dropped 5 bases, with 9 bases sitting between them. Germline CDR1 MDHEN, CDR2 SYDVKM. The CDR3, as DNA: TGTGCCAGCAGTAATCCCGGGACCGGGGAGCTGTTTTTT. Amino acid sequence: CASSNPGTGELFF.

The V gene is TRBV20-1, the J gene TRBJ1-5; D remains unclear. V lost 5 bases to trimming and J lost 2 bases, with 16 bases between them. Germline CDR1 DFQATT, CDR2 SNEGSKA (reference sequence). The CDR3 consists of 15 residues. The DNA of the CDR3 is TGCAGTGCTCACCTGCCTCTCCAGGGCAATCAGCCCCAGCATTTT. Translated, it gives CSAHLPLQGNQPQHF.

This clonotype has at least ten counts. The J gene is TRBJ1-2, the V gene TRBV7-9; weak D call: TRBD1 (6 bases). The CDR3 consists of 14 residues. Germline loops: CDR1 SEHNR, CDR2 FQNEAQ (reference sequence). V was pared by 5 bases and J by 7 bases, with 17 bases between. CDR3 sequence: CASSPSQVGGGYTF. The CDR3 DNA follows: TGTGCCAGCAGCCCTTCCCAAGTAGGGGGTGGCTACACCTTC.

This clonotype was counted many times. This chain uses TRBV27 with TRBJ2-3, with TRBD2 matching 14 bases. CDR3 size: 17 residues. With V trimmed by 6 bases and J by 6 bases, 11 bases remained unmatched. Germline V lookup: CDR1 MNHEY, CDR2 SMNVEV (reference sequence). CDR3 DNA sequence: TGTGCCAGCAGCCTTGCGGGGACTAGCGGGAGCGGGGATACGCAGTATTTT. Protein product: CASSLAGTSGSGDTQYF.

This clonotype was found a few times. V and J are TRBV18 and TRBJ2-7, with 7 nucleotides matching TRBD1. Germline CDR1 is KGHSH and CDR2 is LQKENI. The CDR3 is 14 amino acids. The ends lost 4 bases at V and 2 bases at J; junction bases unmatched: 5. The CDR3 sequence: CASSLGTEAYEQYF. The CDR3 DNA sequence: TGTGCCAGCTCACTCGGGACAGAAGCCTACGAGCAGTACTTC.

At least ten counts were recorded for this clonotype. This chain uses TRBV10-3 with TRBJ2-7, with 8 bases lining up with TRBD1. The CDR3 runs 13 residues. Looked up from germline, CDR1 is ENHRY and CDR2 is SYGVKD. V lost 7 bases and J lost 5; bases outside the gene matches: 7. The CDR3 reads CAIMAGGEDEQYF. As DNA, the CDR3 is TGTGCCATCATGGCAGGGGGCGAGGACGAGCAGTACTTC.

This clonotype was detected ten times or more. The rearrangement joins TRBV28 to TRBJ2-1; D is unclear. The germline V gene encodes CDR1 MDHEN and CDR2 SYDVKM. V was cut by 6 bases and J by 0 bases, with 9 bases left in between. CDR3 size: 14 residues. CDR3 in amino acids: CASSRSASYNEQFF. The CDR3, as DNA: TGTGCCAGCAGCCGAAGTGCCTCCTACAATGAGCAGTTCTTC.

At least ten counts were recorded for this clonotype. J is TRBJ1-5 and V is TRBV12-3 or TRBV12-4; a weak D match, TRBD1 (5 bases). This CDR3 comprises 12 residues. V lost 3 bases, J lost 12 bases, and 12 bases lay in between. CDR3 nucleotides: TGTGCCAGCAGTTTTGGGGGACGTTACCAGCATTTT. It encodes CASSFGGRYQHF.

This clonotype was counted ten times or more. The chain joins TRBV2 to TRBJ2-5, with D tentatively TRBD1 (6 bases). The germline CDR1 and CDR2 sequences are SNHLY and FYNNEI. This CDR3 contains 14 residues. The V gene lost 8 bases and the J gene lost 4 bases, with 17 bases spanning the gap. CDR3: CASRQAAFGETQYF. CDR3 DNA sequence: TGTGCCAGCCGACAGGCGGCATTCGGAGAGACCCAGTACTTC.

This clonotype turned up a few times. This sequence joins TRBV11-2 and TRBJ2-1; TRBD1 matches at 8 bases. The V and J ends lost 3 bases and 5 bases, in that order; junction bases with no gene match: 9. This CDR3 has 16 residues. In germline, CDR1 is SGHAT, CDR2 FQNNGV. CDR3 sequence reads: CASSFDGQGTNNEQFF. CDR3 bases: TGTGCCAGCAGCTTCGATGGACAGGGAACCAACAATGAGCAGTTCTTC.

This clonotype was picked up many times. The CDR3 here is CASSRLMTGDRNYGYTF. The CDR3 DNA reads TGCGCCAGCAGCCGACTAATGACCGGGGACAGGAACTATGGCTACACCTTC. The V and J genes are TRBV4-3 and TRBJ1-2, with TRBD1 identical over 8 bases. The CDR3 runs to 17 residues. Germline assignment: CDR1 LGHNA and CDR2 YSLEER. Trimming took 4 bases from V and 2 from J; bases not matched to a gene: 12.

This clonotype was picked up a small number of times. The chain links TRBV5-1 to TRBJ2-2; maybe TRBD1 (6 bases). Trimming shortened V by 2 bases and J by 6 bases, and 11 bases separated the two germline ends. The CDR3 extends over 14 amino acids. Germline CDR1 and CDR2: SGHRS and YFSETQ. CDR3 region: CASSFGGAAGELFF. The CDR3 DNA reads as TGCGCCAGCAGCTTTGGGGGCGCTGCCGGGGAGCTGTTTTTT. Full variable domain (outside the CDR3, taken from reference TRBV5-1 and TRBJ2-2): KAGVTQTPRYLIKTRGQQVTLSCSPISGHRSVSWYQQTPGQGLQFLFEYFSETQRNKGNFPGRFSGRQFSNSRSEMNVSTLELGDSALYLCASSFGGAAGELFFGEGSRLTVL.

In its sample, this clonotype was seen many times. The chain uses TRBV20-1 and TRBJ1-2; 7 bases are shared with TRBD1. The J segment lost 7 bases and the V segment lost 2 bases, leaving 10 bases of the junction unmatched. Germline CDR1 is DFQATT and CDR2 is SNEGSKA (reference sequence). This CDR3 is 14 amino acids long. The CDR3 region is CSARPRQGLSGYTF. The DNA of the CDR3 is TGCAGTGCTAGACCGCGACAGGGTCTCAGTGGCTACACCTTC.

This clonotype has ten or more counts. The CDR3 bases are TGTGCCAGCTCACCACCGACAGGGTCCGAGCAGTTCTTC. Its translation is CASSPPTGSEQFF. V usage is TRBV18 and J usage is TRBJ2-1; TRBD1 matches at 7 bases. The CDR3 extends over 13 amino acids. Germline V gene data show CDR1 as KGHSH and CDR2 as LQKENI. With V trimmed by 0 bases and J by 10 bases, 3 bases remained unmatched.

This clonotype was observed at least ten times. CDR3 protein: CASRPIGRTNTGELFF. DNA of the CDR3: TGCGCCAGCAGACCAATTGGTCGGACGAACACCGGGGAGCTGTTTTTT. The rearrangement joins TRBV4-1 to TRBJ2-2, with D hard to call. The V gene's germline CDR1 is MGHRA and CDR2 YSYEKL. V was trimmed by 6 bases and J by 0 bases, leaving 14 bases between them. The CDR3 consists of 16 residues.

Many counts were recorded for this clonotype. This sequence joins TRBV6-1 and TRBJ2-6; D is possibly TRBD1 (5 bases). The CDR3 is made up of 14 amino acids. Trimming cost V 6 bases and J 0 bases, with 6 bases left between them. Looked up from germline, CDR1 is MNHNS and CDR2 is SASEGT. For the CDR3, the DNA is TGTGCCAGCAGGACAGACTCTGGGGCCAACGTCCTGACTTTC. Encoded protein: CASRTDSGANVLTF.

This clonotype was seen ten or more times. This chain uses TRBV4-3 with TRBJ2-2, with D uncertain. Between the trimmed V and J ends, which lost 0 bases and 7 bases, there was a span of 12 bases. Per germline, CDR1 LGHNA and CDR2 YSLEER. The CDR3 extends over 15 amino acids. CDR3 DNA sequence: TGCGCCAGCAGCCAAGAGCTCCTGGTTCTCGGGGAGCTGTTTTTT. It yields the protein CASSQELLVLGELFF.

The chain employs TRBV7-2 and TRBJ2-4, with D unclear. The CDR3 contains 16 residues. Trimming left V 1 base short and J 0 bases short, with 10 bases between. The germline CDR1 and CDR2 sequences are SGHTA and FQGNSA. CDR3 sequence (DNA): TGTGCCAGCAGCTTAGTTCTAACTCTAGCCAAAAACATTCAGTACTTC. It translates to CASSLVLTLAKNIQYF.